This T cell receptor (beta chain) derives from a study of sequential checkpoint blockade in melanoma. The wider study: Arm A got nivolumab then ipilimumab; arm B the reverse, 1:1. Maintenance nivolumab came after either treatment sequence.

The table came from immunoSEQ multiplex PCR; TCRdb's copy has only in-frame clones and leaves some out. The sample lists roughly 5,000 clones, around 50% occurring once. The germline CDR1 and CDR2 sequences are MDHEN and SYDVKM. The CDR3 sequence is 13 residues long. Treatment of the sample: randomized to nivolumab then ipilimumab (arm A) or the reverse (arm B). None of the patients previously received DNA-damaging chemotherapy. Sorted cells were live CD3+CD8+, lacking CD19 and CD56, from PBMCs. V and J are TRBV28 and TRBJ2-5; D is ambiguous. The J call may be mistaken, given a closer DNA end match to TRBJ2-7. The sample in question was CD8+ T cells sorted from blood (inferred from file names), obtained from a patient given nivolumab and ipilimumab in sequence. The clonotype comes from a human donor with melanoma. The CDR3 DNA sequence: TGTGCCAGCAGTCGTCCCGGAAGGAGCGAGCAGTACTTC. Translation gives CASSRPGRSEQYF.